This TCR beta chain was documented in a study of response to subunit inactivated influenza vaccine. This clonotype came up many times. Trimming removed 4 bases from V and 4 bases from J; junction bases left unmatched: 4. This CDR3 has 13 amino acids. Germline loops: CDR1 SGHRS, CDR2 YFSETQ. TCRdb called the RT-PCR reads again in MiXCR, with one record for every CDR3 protein. The sample carries 400,000 to 650,000 distinct CDR3 sequences, approximately 7.3% recorded once. V is TRBV5-1 and J is TRBJ2-5, with 7 bases matching TRBD1. The sequences come from PBMCs from blood, collected roughly 24 months after vaccination. The TCR comes from a man aged 45 to 70 who received an inactivated influenza vaccine. Written as DNA, the CDR3 is TGCGCCAGCAGCCCGGACAGGCCAGAGACCCAGTACTTC. It specifies CASSPDRPETQYF.